The T cell receptor (beta chain) described here comes from a study of shared clonotypes between healthy human individuals (TCRdb year 2020). The study in broad terms: A few men and a couple of women, aged 18 to 49 years, made up the cohort. Each donor's leukapheresis produced roughly between roughly 0.85 and 10 billion PBMCs. For each donor, CD4 naive and CD4 memory were each run on three plates, CD8 naive on two plates, and CD8 memory on one plate. To estimate repertoire size and how much clonotypes are shared between individuals, the study performed deep sequencing of blood TCR repertoires from about five healthy adults. Different laboratories and diverse techniques were used to prepare libraries and sequence TCR repertoires, to increase sequencing depth and limit assay-specific biases. The paper as a whole reports these results and caveats: Sampling was restricted to blood, and TCR repertoires in tissue are likely to differ from TCR repertoires in blood. When a few donors were compared, the shared fraction of clonotypes was about 5.4% for naive CD4, about 4% for naive CD8, 2.3% for memory CD4, and approximately 0.4% for memory CD8. The small number of donors limited the genetic and exposure-history diversity represented. Compared with non-shared clonotypes, clonotypes shared by all four sorted-subset donors had higher generation probabilities. Even with the large sequencing depth, rarefaction of the sorted-subset datasets indicated that sequencing was incomplete. Pairwise subsampling led to the expectation that sequencing depth would affect the degree of clonotype sharing among donors. Naive subsets generally had larger estimated clonotype richness than memory subsets.

Using the deep immunoSEQ assay, multiplex PCR amplified TCR CDR3 regions from genomic DNA. Extracted genomic DNA from each cell subset was spread evenly across all wells of several immunoSEQ 96-well plates, with each plate serving as a replicate. For sorted subsets, 150 to 250 ng genomic DNA, equal to tens of thousands of T cell genomes, was loaded into each replicate PCR. Purified libraries were measured with a Qubit 3.0 fluorometer, size-checked on a Bioanalyzer 2100, and measured again with the KAPA Library Quantification kit. Each immunoSEQ 96-well plate was sequenced on its own single-read 150-cycle Illumina NextSeq 550 flow cell. From the authors' description of their analysis: The immunoSEQ output contained only junctional sequences without quality scores, so filtering could not match that applied to full-length reads. Sequences were annotated with PyIR, a Python wrapper for IgBLAST v1.9, and V/J genes and CDR3 were assigned using IMGT germline references. Any read was removed if the V/J assignment was weak (E-value above 1e-6), the CDR3 was missing, or the read contained stop codons, out-of-frame junctions, or ambiguous translated residues. V3J clonotypes were defined as sequences sharing an identical inferred V gene, J gene, and CDR3 amino acid sequence. To compute the percentage overlap between repertoires, the number of shared unique clonotypes was divided by the size of the smaller repertoire. Richness of each repertoire was evaluated using RTK rarefaction, the Chao1 estimator, and Recon v2.1 estimates of unobserved clonotypes. Generation probabilities were computed with OLGA for all TCRbeta clonotypes obtained by the gDNA method from several donors. TCRdb limited this immuneACCESS table to in-frame rearrangements with V and J called. A share of clones is missing; checked studies link under half to unresolved V genes, and the rest is unexplained. V and J calls and clone size come straight from that table; D and trimming were deduced from the DNA. In this sample the table shows about 380,000 clones, about 96% of which occur a single time. About 0.32% of the sample goes to the ten largest clones.

The CDR3 starts with the cysteine, ends with the phenylalanine, and has 13 residues. Of the read, only the CDR3 DNA is kept; its 39 bases are in frame from base 1. The germline V gene supplies CDR1 LGHNA and CDR2 YNFKEQ. V is cut by 4 bases and J by 2 bases, and the space between the germline ends is 8 bases. In the case of this clone: Its antigen target is currently unknown. Nothing much larger sits one base from this clone, and base qualities are not available.

The donors were healthy, HIV-negative adults who had no recently reported acute infections or vaccinations. Every donor was a Caucasian adult living in Nashville, Tennessee, USA. CD8 memory samples were composed of magnetically selected CD45RO+ cells combined with CCR7-negative CD45RA+ effector memory (TemRA) cells. Blood was collected by leukapheresis, and PBMCs were isolated by Ficoll-Histopaque density gradient centrifugation and then cryopreserved in liquid nitrogen vapor phase. Purity and quantity of every magnetically sorted T cell population were checked by analytical flow cytometry. Each sorted fraction had its genomic DNA isolated and then quantified by UV absorbance on a Nanodrop 2000c.

The source material was memory CD8+ T cells sorted from blood. This specimen's cell subset or site label, interpreted: CD45RO+ cells pooled with CCR7-negative TemRA cells. The chain uses TRBV4-2 and TRBJ2-5; no D gene is confidently identified. The receptor comes from a man aged 25 to 45 in good health. The sequenced DNA is TGTGCCAGCAGCCCCCACAGACAAGAGACCCAGTACTTC. Translation gives CASSPHRQETQYF.